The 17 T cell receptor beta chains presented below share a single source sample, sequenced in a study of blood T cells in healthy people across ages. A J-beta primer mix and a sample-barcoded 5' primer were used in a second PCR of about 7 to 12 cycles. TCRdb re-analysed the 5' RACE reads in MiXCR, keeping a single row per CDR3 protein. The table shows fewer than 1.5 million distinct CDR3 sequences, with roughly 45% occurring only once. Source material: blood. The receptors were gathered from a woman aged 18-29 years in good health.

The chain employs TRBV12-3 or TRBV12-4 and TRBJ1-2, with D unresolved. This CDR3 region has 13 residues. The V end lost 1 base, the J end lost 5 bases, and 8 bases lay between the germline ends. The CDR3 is CASSLDSLYGYTF. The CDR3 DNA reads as TGTGCCAGCAGTTTAGACAGCCTTTATGGCTACACCTTC.

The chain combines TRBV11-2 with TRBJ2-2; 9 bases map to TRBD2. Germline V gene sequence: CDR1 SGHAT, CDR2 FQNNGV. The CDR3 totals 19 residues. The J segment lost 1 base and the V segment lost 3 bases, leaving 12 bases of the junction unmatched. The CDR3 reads CASSFWSASGNLNTGELFF. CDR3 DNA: TGTGCCAGCAGCTTCTGGTCGGCTAGCGGGAACCTGAACACCGGGGAGCTGTTTTTT.

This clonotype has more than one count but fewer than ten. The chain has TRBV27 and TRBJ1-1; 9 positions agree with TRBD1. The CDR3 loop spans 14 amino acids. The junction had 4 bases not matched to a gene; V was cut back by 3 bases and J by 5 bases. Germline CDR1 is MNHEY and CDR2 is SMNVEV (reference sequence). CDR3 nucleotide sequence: TGTGCCAGCAGTTTTAGGGGGACAGGGACTGAAGCTTTCTTT. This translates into CASSFRGTGTEAFF.

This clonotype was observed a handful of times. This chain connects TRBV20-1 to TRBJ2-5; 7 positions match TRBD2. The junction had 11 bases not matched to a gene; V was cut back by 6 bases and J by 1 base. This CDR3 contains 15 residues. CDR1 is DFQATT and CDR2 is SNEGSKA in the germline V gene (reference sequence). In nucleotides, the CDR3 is TGCAGTGCCGCCCCAATTAGCGGGCGCCAAGAGACCCAGTACTTC. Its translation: CSAAPISGRQETQYF.

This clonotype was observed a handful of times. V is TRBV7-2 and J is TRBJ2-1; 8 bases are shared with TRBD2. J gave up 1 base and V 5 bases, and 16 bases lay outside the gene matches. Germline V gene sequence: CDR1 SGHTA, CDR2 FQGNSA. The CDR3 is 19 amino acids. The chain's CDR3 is CASSALRPLAGGSYNEQFF. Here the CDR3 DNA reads TGTGCCAGCAGCGCCTTAAGACCCCTTGCGGGAGGATCCTACAATGAGCAGTTCTTC.

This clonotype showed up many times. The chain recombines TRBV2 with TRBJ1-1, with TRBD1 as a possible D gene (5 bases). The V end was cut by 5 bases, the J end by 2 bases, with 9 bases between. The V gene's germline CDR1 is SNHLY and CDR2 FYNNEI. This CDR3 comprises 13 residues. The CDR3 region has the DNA TGTGCCAGCAGTACGGGGCTTAACACTGAAGCTTTCTTT. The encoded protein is CASSTGLNTEAFF.

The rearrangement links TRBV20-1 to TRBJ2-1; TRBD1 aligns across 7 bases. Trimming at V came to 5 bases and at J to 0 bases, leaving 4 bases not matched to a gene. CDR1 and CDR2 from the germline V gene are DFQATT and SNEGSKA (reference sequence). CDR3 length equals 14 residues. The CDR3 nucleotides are TGCAGTGCTCCAGGACAGGCCTCCTACAATGAGCAGTTCTTC. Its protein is CSAPGQASYNEQFF.

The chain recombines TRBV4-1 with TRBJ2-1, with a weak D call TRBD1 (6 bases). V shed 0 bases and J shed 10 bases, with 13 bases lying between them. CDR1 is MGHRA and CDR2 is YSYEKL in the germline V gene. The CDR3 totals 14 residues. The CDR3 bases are TGCGCCAGCAGCCAAGACCAATACAGGGACGAGCAGTTCTTC. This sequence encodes CASSQDQYRDEQFF.

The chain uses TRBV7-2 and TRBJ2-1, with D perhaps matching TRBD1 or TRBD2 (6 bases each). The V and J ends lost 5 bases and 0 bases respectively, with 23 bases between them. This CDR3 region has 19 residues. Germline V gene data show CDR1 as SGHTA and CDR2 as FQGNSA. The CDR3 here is CASSLLGGRWESSYNEQFF. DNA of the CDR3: TGTGCCAGCAGCCTTCTGGGGGGCCGGTGGGAGAGCTCCTACAATGAGCAGTTCTTC.

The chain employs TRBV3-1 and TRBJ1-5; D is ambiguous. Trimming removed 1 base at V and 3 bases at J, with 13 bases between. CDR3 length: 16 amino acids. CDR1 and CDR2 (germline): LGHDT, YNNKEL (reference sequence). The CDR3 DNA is TGTGCCAGCAGCCAAGGTGCACCGTCTACCAATCAGCCCCAGCATTTT. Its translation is CASSQGAPSTNQPQHF. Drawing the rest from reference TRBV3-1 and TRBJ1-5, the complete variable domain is DTAVSQTPKYLVTQMGNDKSIKCEQNLGHDTMYWYKQDSKKFLKIMFSYNNKELIINETVPNRFSPKSPDKAHLNLHINSLELGDSAVYFCASSQGAPSTNQPQHFGDGTRLSIL.

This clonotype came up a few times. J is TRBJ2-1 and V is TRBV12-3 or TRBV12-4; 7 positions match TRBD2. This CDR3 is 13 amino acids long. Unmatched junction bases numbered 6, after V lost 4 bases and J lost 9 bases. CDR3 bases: TGTGCCAGCAGTTCGGGACTAAGTGGTGAGCAGTTCTTC. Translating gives CASSSGLSGEQFF.

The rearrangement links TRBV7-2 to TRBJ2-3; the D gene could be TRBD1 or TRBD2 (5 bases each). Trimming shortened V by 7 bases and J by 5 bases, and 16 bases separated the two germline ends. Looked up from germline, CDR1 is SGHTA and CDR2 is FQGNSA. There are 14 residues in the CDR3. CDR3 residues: CASKRGSVKDTQYF. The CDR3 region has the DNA TGTGCCAGCAAAAGGGGTAGCGTCAAAGATACGCAGTATTTT.

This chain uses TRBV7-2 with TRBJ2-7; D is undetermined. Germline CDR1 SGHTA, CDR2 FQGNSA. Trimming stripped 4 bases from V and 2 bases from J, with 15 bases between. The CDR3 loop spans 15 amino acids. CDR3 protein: CASSYVAWGTYEQYF. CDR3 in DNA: TGTGCCAGCAGCTATGTAGCATGGGGAACCTACGAGCAGTACTTC.

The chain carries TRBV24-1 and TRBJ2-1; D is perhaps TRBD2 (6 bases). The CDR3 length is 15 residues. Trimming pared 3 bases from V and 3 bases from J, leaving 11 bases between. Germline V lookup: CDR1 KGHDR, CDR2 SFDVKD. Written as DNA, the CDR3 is TGTGCCACCAGTGATGCTAGCGTGGGCTACAATGAGCAGTTCTTC. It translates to CATSDASVGYNEQFF.

CDR3 protein: CSALGTSGGSEQFF. The CDR3 DNA reads as TGCAGTGCCCTCGGGACTAGCGGAGGCAGTGAGCAGTTCTTC. This sequence joins TRBV20-1 and TRBJ2-1; TRBD2 agrees at 11 bases. The CDR3 spans 14 residues. Germline CDR1 and CDR2: DFQATT and SNEGSKA (reference sequence). V lost 6 bases, J lost 9 bases, and 10 bases stayed unmatched.

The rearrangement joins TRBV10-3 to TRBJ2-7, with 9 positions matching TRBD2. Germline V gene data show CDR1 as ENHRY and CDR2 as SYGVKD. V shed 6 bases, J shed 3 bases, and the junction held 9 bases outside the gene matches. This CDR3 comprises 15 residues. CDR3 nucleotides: TGTGCCATCAGGGCGGGAGGGCCAAGCTTCTACGAGCAGTACTTC. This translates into CAIRAGGPSFYEQYF.

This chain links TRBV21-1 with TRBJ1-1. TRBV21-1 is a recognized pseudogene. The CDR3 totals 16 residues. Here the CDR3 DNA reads TGTGCCAGCAGCAAGTGTCGTCGACTTATGAACACTGAAGCTTTCTTT. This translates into CASSKCRRLMNTEAFF.